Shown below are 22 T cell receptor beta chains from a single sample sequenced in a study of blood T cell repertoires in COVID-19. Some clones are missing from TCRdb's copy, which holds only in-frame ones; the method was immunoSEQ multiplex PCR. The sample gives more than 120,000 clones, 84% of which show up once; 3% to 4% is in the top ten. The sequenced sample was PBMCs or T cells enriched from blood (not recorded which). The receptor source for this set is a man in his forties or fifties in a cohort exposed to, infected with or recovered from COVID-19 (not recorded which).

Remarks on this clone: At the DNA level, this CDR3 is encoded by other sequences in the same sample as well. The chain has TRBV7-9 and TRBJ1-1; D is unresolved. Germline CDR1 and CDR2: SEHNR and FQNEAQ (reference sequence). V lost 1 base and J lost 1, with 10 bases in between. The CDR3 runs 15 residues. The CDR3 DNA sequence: TGTGCCAGCAGCTTAGTTCTGGGCGCGAACACTGAAGCTTTCTTT. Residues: CASSLVLGANTEAFF.

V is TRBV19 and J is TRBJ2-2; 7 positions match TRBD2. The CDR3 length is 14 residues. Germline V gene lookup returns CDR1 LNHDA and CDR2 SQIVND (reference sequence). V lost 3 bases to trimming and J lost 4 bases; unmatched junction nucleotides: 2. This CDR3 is CASSMLAATGELFF. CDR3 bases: TGTGCCAGTAGTATGCTAGCGGCCACCGGGGAGCTGTTTTTT.

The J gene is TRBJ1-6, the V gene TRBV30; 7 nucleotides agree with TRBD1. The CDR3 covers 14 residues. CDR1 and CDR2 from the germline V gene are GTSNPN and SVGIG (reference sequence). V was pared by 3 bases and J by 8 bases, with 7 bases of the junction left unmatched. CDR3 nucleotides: TGTGCCTGGAGAAAGGAGGGGGCGTATTCACCCCTCCACTTT. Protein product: CAWRKEGAYSPLHF.

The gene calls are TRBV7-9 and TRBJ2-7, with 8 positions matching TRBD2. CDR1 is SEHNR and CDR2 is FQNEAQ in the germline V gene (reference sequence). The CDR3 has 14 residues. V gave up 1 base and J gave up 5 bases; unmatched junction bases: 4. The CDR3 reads CASSLGGGINEQYF. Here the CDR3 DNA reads TGTGCCAGCAGCTTAGGCGGGGGGATCAACGAGCAGTACTTC.

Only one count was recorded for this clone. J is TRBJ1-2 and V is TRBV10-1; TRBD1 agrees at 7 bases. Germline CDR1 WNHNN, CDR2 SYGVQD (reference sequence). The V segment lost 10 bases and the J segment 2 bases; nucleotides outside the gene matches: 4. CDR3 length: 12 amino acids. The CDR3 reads CATRQGNYGYTF. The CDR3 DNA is TGCGCCACCAGACAGGGAAACTATGGCTACACCTTC.

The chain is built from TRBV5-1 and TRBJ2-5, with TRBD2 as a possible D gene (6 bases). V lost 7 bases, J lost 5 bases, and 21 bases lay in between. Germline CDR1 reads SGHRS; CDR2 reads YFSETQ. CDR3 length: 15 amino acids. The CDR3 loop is CASSPRDSTPETQYF. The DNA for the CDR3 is TGCGCCAGCTCGCCGCGGGACTCAACTCCGGAGACCCAGTACTTC.

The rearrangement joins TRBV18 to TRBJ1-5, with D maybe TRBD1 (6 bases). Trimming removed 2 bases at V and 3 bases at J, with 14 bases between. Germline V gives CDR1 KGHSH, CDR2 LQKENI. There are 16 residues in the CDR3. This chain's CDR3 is CASSPWRTEVNQPQHF. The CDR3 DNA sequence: TGTGCCAGCTCACCATGGAGGACAGAAGTCAATCAGCCCCAGCATTTT.

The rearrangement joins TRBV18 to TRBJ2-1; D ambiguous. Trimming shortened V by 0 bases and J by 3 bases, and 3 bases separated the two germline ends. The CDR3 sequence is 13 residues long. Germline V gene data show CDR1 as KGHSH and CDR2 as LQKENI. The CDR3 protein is CASSPPNYNEQFF. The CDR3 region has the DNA TGTGCCAGCTCACCACCTAACTACAATGAGCAGTTCTTC.

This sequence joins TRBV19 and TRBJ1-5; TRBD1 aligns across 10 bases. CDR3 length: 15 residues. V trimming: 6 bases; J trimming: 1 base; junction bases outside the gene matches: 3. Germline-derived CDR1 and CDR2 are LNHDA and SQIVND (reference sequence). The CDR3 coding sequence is TGTGCCAGTAGCAGGACAGGGGGAAGCAATCAGCCCCAGCATTTT. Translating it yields CASSRTGGSNQPQHF.

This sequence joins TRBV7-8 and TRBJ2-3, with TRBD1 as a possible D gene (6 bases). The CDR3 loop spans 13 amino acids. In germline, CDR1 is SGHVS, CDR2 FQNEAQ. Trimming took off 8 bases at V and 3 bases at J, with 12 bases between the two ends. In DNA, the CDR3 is TGTGCCAGCGGAACAGGGAGAACAGATACGCAGTATTTT. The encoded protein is CASGTGRTDTQYF.

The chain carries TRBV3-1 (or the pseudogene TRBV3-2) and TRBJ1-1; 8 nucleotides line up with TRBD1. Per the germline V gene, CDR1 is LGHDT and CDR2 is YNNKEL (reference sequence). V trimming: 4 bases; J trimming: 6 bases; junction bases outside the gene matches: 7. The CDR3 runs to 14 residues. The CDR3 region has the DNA TGTGCCAGCAGCCGGGGACAGGCTACCGCTGAAGCTTTCTTT. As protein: CASSRGQATAEAFF.

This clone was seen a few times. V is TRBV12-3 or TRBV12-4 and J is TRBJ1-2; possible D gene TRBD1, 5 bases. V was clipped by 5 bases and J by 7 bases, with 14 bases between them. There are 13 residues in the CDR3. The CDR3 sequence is CASSPQGTAGYTF. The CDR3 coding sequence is TGTGCCAGCAGTCCTCAGGGTACTGCTGGCTACACCTTC.

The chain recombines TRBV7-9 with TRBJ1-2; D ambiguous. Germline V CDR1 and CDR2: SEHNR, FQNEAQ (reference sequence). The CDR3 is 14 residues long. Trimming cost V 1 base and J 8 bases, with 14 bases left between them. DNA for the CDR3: TGTGCCAGCAGCTTAGTTAGCAAAAGTTCCGGCTACACCTTC. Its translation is CASSLVSKSSGYTF. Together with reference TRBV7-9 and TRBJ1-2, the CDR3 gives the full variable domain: DTGVSQNPRHKITKRGQNVTFRCDPISEHNRLYWYRQTLGQGPEFLTYFQNEAQLEKSRLLSDRFSAERPKGSFSTLEIQRTEQGDSAMYLCASSLVSKSSGYTFGSGTRLTVV.

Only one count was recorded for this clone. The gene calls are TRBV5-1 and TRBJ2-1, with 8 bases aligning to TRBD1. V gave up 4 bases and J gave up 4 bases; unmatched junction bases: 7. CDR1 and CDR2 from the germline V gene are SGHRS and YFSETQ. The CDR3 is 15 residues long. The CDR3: CASSPTGDIYNEQFF. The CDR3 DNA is TGCGCCAGCAGCCCGACAGGGGATATATACAATGAGCAGTTCTTC.

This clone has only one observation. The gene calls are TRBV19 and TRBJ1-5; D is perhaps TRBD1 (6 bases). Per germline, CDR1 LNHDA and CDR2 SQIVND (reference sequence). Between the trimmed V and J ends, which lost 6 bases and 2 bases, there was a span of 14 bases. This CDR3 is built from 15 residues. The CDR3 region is CASSPGVSGNQPQHF. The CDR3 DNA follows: TGTGCCAGTAGCCCAGGGGTCTCGGGCAATCAGCCCCAGCATTTT.

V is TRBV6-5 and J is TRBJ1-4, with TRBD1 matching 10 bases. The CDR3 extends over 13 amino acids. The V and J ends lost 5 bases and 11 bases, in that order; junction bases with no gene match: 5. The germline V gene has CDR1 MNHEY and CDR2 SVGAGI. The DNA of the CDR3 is TGTGCCAGCAGTAAAACGGGACAGGGGAAACTGTTTTTT. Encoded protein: CASSKTGQGKLFF.

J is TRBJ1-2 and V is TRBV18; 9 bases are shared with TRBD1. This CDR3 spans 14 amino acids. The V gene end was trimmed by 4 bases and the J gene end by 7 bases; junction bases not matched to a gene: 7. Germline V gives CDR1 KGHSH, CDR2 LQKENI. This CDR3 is CASSLDRGMAGYTF. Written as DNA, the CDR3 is TGTGCCAGCTCACTGGACAGGGGTATGGCTGGCTACACCTTC.

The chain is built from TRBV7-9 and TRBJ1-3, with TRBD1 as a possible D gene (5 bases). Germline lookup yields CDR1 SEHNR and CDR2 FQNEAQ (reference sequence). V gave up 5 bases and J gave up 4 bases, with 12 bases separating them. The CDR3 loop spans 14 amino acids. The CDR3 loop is CASSARGYGNTIYF. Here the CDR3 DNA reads TGTGCCAGCAGCGCTAGGGGTTACGGAAACACCATATATTTT.

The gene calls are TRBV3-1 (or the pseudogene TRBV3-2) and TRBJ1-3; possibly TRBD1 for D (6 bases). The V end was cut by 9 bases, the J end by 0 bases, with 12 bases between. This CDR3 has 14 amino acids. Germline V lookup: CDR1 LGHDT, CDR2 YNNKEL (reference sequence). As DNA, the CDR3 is TGTGCCAGTTCATACAGGGACTCTGGAAACACCATATATTTT. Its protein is CASSYRDSGNTIYF.

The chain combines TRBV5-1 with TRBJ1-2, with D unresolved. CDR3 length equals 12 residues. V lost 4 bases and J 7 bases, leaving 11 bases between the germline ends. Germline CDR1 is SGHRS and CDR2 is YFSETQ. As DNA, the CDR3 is TGCGCCAGCAGCCCCGAGGGCCGTGGCTACACCTTC. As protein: CASSPEGRGYTF.

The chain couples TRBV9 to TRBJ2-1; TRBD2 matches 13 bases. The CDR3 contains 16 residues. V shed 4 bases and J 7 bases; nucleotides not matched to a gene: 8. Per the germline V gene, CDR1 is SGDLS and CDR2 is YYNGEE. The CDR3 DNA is TGTGCCAGCAGCACAACTAGCGGGAGGGCCTTTAATGAGCAGTTCTTC. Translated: CASSTTSGRAFNEQFF.

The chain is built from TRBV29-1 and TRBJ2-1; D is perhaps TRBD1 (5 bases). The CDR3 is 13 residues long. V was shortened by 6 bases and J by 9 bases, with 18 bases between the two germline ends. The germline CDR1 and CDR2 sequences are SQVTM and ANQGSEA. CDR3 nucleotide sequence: TGCAGCGTGTTAGGGGTCGGAAGGGGTGAGCAGTTCTTC. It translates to CSVLGVGRGEQFF.